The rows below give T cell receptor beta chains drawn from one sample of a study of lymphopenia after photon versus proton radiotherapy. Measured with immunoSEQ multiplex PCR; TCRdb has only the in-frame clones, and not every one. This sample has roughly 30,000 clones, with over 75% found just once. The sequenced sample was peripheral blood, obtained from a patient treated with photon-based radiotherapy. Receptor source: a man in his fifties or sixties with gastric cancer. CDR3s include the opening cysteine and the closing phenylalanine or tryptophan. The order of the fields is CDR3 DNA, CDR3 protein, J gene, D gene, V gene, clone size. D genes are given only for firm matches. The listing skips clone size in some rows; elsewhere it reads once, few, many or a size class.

DNA: TGTGCCAGCAGCTTAGAGGACAGGGGTTCCTACGAGCAGTACTTC; CDR3: CASSLEDRGSYEQYF; J: TRBJ2-7; D: TRBD1; V: TRBV5-5; size: NA
DNA: TGTGCCACCAGCAGACGGGAAGTCTATGGCTACACCTTC; CDR3: CATSRREVYGYTF; J: TRBJ1-2; D: NA; V: TRBV15; size: few
DNA: TGTGCCAGCAGTCAGGGGGCCGGGTACAATGAGCAGTTCTTC; CDR3: CASSQGAGYNEQFF; J: TRBJ2-1; D: TRBD1; V: TRBV27; size: NA
DNA: TGTGCCAGCAGCTTGCGACGGAAGAACACCGGGGAGCTGTTTTTT; CDR3: CASSLRRKNTGELFF; J: TRBJ2-2; D: NA; V: TRBV5-8; size: NA
DNA: TGCGCCAGCAGCCCGGGACAGGGGCAGATAGCAAATCAGCCCCAGCATTTT; CDR3: CASSPGQGQIANQPQHF; J: TRBJ1-5; D: TRBD1; V: TRBV4-1; size: NA
DNA: TGTGCCACCAGGGACAGGGGAAGGACAGATACGCAGTATTTT; CDR3: CATRDRGRTDTQYF; J: TRBJ2-3; D: TRBD1; V: TRBV15; size: once
DNA: TGTGCCAGCTCACCCCGGGACAGGGACACCGGGGAGCTGTTTTTT; CDR3: CASSPRDRDTGELFF; J: TRBJ2-2; D: TRBD1; V: TRBV18; size: NA
DNA: TGTGCCAGCAATCCAGGGAGATCAGGGCTCTACGAGCAGTACTTC; CDR3: CASNPGRSGLYEQYF; J: TRBJ2-7; D: NA; V: TRBV6-4; size: few
DNA: TGTGCCAGCAGTGAAGCCTTGATTCAGTCTGGAAACACCATATATTTT; CDR3: CASSEALIQSGNTIYF; J: TRBJ1-3; D: NA; V: TRBV6-1; size: few
DNA: TGTGCCAGCTTTAGCGGGAACACCGGGGAGCTGTTTTTT; CDR3: CASFSGNTGELFF; J: TRBJ2-2; D: NA; V: TRBV6-1; size: NA
DNA: TGTGCCAGCAGTTACGGTCGGATTAATGAAAAACTGTTTTTT; CDR3: CASSYGRINEKLFF; J: TRBJ1-4; D: NA; V: TRBV6-5; size: NA
DNA: TGCGCCAGCCGGGTGGAAAATTCACCCCTCCACTTT; CDR3: CASRVENSPLHF; J: TRBJ1-6; D: NA; V: TRBV5-1; size: NA
DNA: TGTGCCAGCAGCGTGGCCTCGGGGGGGGCCTACAATGAGCAGTTCTTC; CDR3: CASSVASGGAYNEQFF; J: TRBJ2-1; D: TRBD2; V: TRBV11-2; size: few
DNA: TGTGCCAACCAAAGGGGTGGGTCACGGGACCCCGAAGGGGAGCTGTTTTTT; CDR3: CANQRGGSRDPEGELFF; J: TRBJ2-2; D: NA; V: TRBV19; size: NA
DNA: TGCGCCAGCAGCCAAGATCGGACAGGGGGATCCTCTGGAAACACCATATATTTT; CDR3: CASSQDRTGGSSGNTIYF; J: TRBJ1-3; D: TRBD1; V: TRBV4-1; size: once
DNA: TGTGCCAGCAGTTCTTTCCTAGGAACCACATACGAGCAGTACTTC; CDR3: CASSSFLGTTYEQYF; J: TRBJ2-7; D: NA; V: TRBV27; size: NA
DNA: TGTGCCAGCAGCCAAGAGGCGGGGGGCTGGACCGGGGAGCTGTTTTTT; CDR3: CASSQEAGGWTGELFF; J: TRBJ2-2; D: TRBD2; V: TRBV4-2; size: NA
DNA: TGTGCCATCAGTGGACTGACAGGGAACACCGGGGAGCTGTTTTTT; CDR3: CAISGLTGNTGELFF; J: TRBJ2-2; D: NA; V: TRBV10-3; size: NA
DNA: TGTGCCATCAGTGAAAGGCAGTTCACTGAAGCTTTCTTT; CDR3: CAISERQFTEAFF; J: TRBJ1-1; D: NA; V: TRBV10-3; size: NA
DNA: TGTGCCAGCAGAGACGGGCCGAGCTCCTACGAGCAGTACTTC; CDR3: CASRDGPSSYEQYF; J: TRBJ2-7; D: NA; V: TRBV6-6; size: NA